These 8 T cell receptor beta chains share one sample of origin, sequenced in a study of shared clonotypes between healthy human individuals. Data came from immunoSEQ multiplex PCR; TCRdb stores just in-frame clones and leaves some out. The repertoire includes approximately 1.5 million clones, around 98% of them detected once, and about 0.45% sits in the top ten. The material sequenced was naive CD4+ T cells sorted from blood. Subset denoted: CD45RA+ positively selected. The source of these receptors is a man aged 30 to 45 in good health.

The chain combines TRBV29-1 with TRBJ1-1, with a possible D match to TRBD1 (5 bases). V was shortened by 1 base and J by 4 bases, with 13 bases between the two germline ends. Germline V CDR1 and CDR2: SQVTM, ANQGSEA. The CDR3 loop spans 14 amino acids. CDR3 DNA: TGCAGCGTTGAAGGCGGACACGGGGGCACTGAAGCTTTCTTT. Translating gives CSVEGGHGGTEAFF.

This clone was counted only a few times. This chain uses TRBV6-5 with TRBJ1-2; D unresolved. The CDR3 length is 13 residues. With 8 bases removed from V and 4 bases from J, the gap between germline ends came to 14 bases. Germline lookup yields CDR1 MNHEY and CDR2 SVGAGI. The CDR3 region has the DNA TGTGCCAGCGGGAAAGGCGCTGGCTATGGCTACACCTTC. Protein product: CASGKGAGYGYTF.

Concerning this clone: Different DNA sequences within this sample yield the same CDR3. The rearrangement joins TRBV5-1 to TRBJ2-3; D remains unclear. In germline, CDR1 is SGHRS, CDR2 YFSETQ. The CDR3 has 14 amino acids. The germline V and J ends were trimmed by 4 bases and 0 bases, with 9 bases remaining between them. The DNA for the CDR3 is TGCGCCAGCAGCGTAACAGTTAGCACAGATACGCAGTATTTT. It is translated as CASSVTVSTDTQYF.

Here the CDR3 reads CASSEYGLVYEQYF. The CDR3, as DNA: TGCGCCAGCAGTGAGTACGGGCTAGTCTACGAGCAGTACTTC. The chain uses TRBV10-2 and TRBJ2-7; no clear D. The germline V and J ends were trimmed by 1 base and 3 bases, with 10 bases remaining between them. The CDR3 runs 14 residues. CDR1 WSHSY and CDR2 SAAADI come from the germline V gene.

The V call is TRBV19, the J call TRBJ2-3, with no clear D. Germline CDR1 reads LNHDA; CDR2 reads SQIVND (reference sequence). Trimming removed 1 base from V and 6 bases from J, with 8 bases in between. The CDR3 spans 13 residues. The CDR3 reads CASSIALKDTQYF. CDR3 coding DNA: TGTGCCAGTAGTATAGCTCTAAAGGATACGCAGTATTTT.

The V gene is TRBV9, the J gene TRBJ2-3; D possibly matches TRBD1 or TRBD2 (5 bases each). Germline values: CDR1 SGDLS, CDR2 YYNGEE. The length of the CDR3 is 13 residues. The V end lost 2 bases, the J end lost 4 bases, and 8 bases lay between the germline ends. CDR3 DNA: TGTGCCAGCAGCGTTAGAGGGGCAGATACGCAGTATTTT. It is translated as CASSVRGADTQYF.

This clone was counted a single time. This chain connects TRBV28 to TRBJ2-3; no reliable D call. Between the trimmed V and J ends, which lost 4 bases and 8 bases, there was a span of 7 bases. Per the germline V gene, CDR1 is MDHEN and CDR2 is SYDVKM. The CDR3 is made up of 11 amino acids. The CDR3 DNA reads TGTGCCAGCAGTTCATCGGGTACGCAGTATTTT. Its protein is CASSSSGTQYF.

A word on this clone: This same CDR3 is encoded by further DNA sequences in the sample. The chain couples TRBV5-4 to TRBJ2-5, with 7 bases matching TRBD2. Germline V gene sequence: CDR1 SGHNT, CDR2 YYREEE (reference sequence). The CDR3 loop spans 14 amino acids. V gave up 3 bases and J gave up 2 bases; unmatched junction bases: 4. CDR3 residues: CASSSRDYQETQYF. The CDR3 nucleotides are TGTGCCAGCAGCTCGAGGGACTATCAAGAGACCCAGTACTTC.